These T cell receptor beta chains were read from a single sample in a study of T cell responses to AZD1222 COVID-19 vaccine. TCRdb keeps only in-frame clones here, not all; method: immunoSEQ multiplex PCR. This repertoire shows approximately 150,000 clones, roughly 90% found once; its top ten account for around 1.7%. Sequences were derived from peripheral blood, sampled 28 days after the second AZD1222 dose. The receptors stem from an adult who received the AZD1222 COVID-19 vaccine. The CDR3 runs from the conserved cysteine through the conserved F or W. A D gene is named only where the DNA matches it firmly. The size of a clone is reported for some rows only, either as once, few or many, or as a class for expanded clones.

>TRBJ2-5|NA|TRBV7-2|NA
TGTGCCAGCAGCTTAGGGTGGGATCCTTGGGAGACCCAGTACTTC
CASSLGWDPWETQYF
>TRBJ1-1|once|TRBV5-4|NA
TGTGCCAGCAGTTCGGACCGACCTGAAGCTTTCTTT
CASSSDRPEAFF
>TRBJ2-2|NA|TRBV4-2|TRBD2
TGTGCCAGCAGCCTCCTATGGACTAGCGGGACGGTCGGGGAGCTGTTTTTT
CASSLLWTSGTVGELFF
>TRBJ1-2|NA|TRBV3-1/TRBV3-2|TRBD1
TGTGCCAGCAGCCACCGTTCAGGGGGCAACTATGGCTACACCTTC
CASSHRSGGNYGYTF
>TRBJ2-7|once|TRBV7-2|NA
TGTGCCAGCAGCCCGGCGGAGGGGGGTTACGAGCAGTACTTC
CASSPAEGGYEQYF
>TRBJ1-5|NA|TRBV12-5|NA
TGTGCTAGTGGCCAAAATCAGCCCCAGCATTTT
CASGQNQPQHF
>TRBJ1-5|NA|TRBV7-9|NA
TGTGCCAGCAGCCGGACGGACGGGTTAATCGGAAGCAATCAGCCCCAGCATTTT
CASSRTDGLIGSNQPQHF
>TRBJ1-2|NA|TRBV27|NA
TGTGCCAGCAGTTTATCCGGTGGGCTGGATGGCTACACCTTC
CASSLSGGLDGYTF
>TRBJ1-1|NA|TRBV7-2|TRBD1
TGTGCCAGCAGCCTTAACAGGGGAATCGCTGAAGCTTTCTTT
CASSLNRGIAEAFF
>TRBJ2-1|once|TRBV24-1|TRBD1
TGTGCCACCTCCCCGGACAGGGCCTCCTACAATGAGCAGTTCTTC
CATSPDRASYNEQFF
>TRBJ1-5|once|TRBV6-6|TRBD1
TGTGCCAGCAGGCCACAGGGGAATCAGCCCCAGCATTTT
CASRPQGNQPQHF
>TRBJ2-3|NA|TRBV14|TRBD2
TGTGCCAGCAGCCAAGGGGCGGGGGGGACGCAGTATTTT
CASSQGAGGTQYF
>TRBJ2-7|NA|TRBV7-6|NA
TGTGCCAGCAGCCCAGGGTTGCGGACGGTGGCCGAGCAGTACTTC
CASSPGLRTVAEQYF
>TRBJ2-2|few|TRBV18|NA
TGTGCCAGCTCACCAAGGGATCCCAAGAACACCGGGGAGCTGTTTTTT
CASSPRDPKNTGELFF
>TRBJ2-7|NA|TRBV5-5|TRBD1
TGTGCCAGCAGTCGACAGGGTAACTACGAGCAGTACTTC
CASSRQGNYEQYF
>TRBJ1-5|NA|TRBV28|TRBD1
TGTGCCAGCAGTTTCCAGACAGGGCGCCATCAGCCCCAGCATTTT
CASSFQTGRHQPQHF
>TRBJ1-3|NA|TRBV3-1/TRBV3-2|NA
TGTGCCAGCAGCCAACCGTACCAATCTGGAAACACCATATATTTT
CASSQPYQSGNTIYF
>TRBJ2-7|NA|TRBV11-2|NA
TGTGCCAGCAGCCTTCTCCACCCCCAGGAGCAGTACTTC
CASSLLHPQEQYF
>TRBJ2-3|NA|TRBV28|TRBD2
TGTGCCAGCAGACCCCCCCTGCCTACCGGGGGGAATACAGATACGCAGTATTTT
CASRPPLPTGGNTDTQYF
>TRBJ1-5|few|TRBV6-6|TRBD1
TGTGCCAGCAGTTACGGACAGGGGAATCAGCCCCAGCATTTT
CASSYGQGNQPQHF
>TRBJ2-1|NA|TRBV12-5|NA
TGTGCTAGTGGTTTGATAGGGGGAGAAGGGAACAATGAGCAGTTCTTC
CASGLIGGEGNNEQFF
>TRBJ2-6|NA|TRBV9|NA
TGTGCCAGCAGCGTCGGACCGGCGTCTGGGGCCAACGTCCTGACTTTC
CASSVGPASGANVLTF
>TRBJ2-1|NA|TRBV28|TRBD1
TGTGCCAGCAGTCCTCCGGGACAGGGGGCAAGTGAGCAGTTCTTC
CASSPPGQGASEQFF
>TRBJ1-6|few|TRBV5-8|NA
TGTGCCAGCAGCTTGGGACAGTTAAATTCACCCCTCCACTTT
CASSLGQLNSPLHF
>TRBJ1-2|once|TRBV27|NA
TGTGCCAGCACAGGGTCCCTAAACTATGGCTACACCTTC
CASTGSLNYGYTF
>TRBJ2-2|NA|TRBV28|NA
TGTGCCAGCAGTTTGGGGGCTGGCATTACCGGGGAGCTGTTTTTT
CASSLGAGITGELFF
>TRBJ1-3|NA|TRBV18|TRBD1
TGTGCCAGCTCACCGGGGACAGGAGTTTCACCCTTCTTTGGAAACACCATATATTTT
CASSPGTGVSPFFGNTIYF
>TRBJ1-1|NA|TRBV29-1|NA
TGCAGCGTTGAAGTAGGGGGTAGGAGTGAAGCTTTCTTT
CSVEVGGRSEAFF
>TRBJ2-7|medium-sized|TRBV9|TRBD1
TGTGCCAGCAGCGTATCTACGGGACAGGGGTCAGAGCAGTACTTC
CASSVSTGQGSEQYF
>TRBJ1-5|few|TRBV7-8|NA
TGTGCCAGCAGCTTAGCGGCTCTCGATCAGCCCCAGCATTTT
CASSLAALDQPQHF
>TRBJ2-2|NA|TRBV7-4|NA
TGTGCCAGCTGGGGAAAAGGGGCTAGCAGAACGAACACCGGGGAGCTGTTTTTT
CASWGKGASRTNTGELFF
>TRBJ2-7|NA|TRBV5-6|NA
TGTGCCAGCAGCTTTAGGGGCCCCAAGGGCGAGCAGTACTTC
CASSFRGPKGEQYF
>TRBJ1-5|NA|TRBV27|NA
TGTGCCAGCAGTTTAAATTGGAATCAGCCCCAGCATTTT
CASSLNWNQPQHF
>TRBJ2-5|NA|TRBV19|NA
TGTGCCAGTAGTATAGGGGGGAACAGTGGGGACGAGACCCAGTACTTC
CASSIGGNSGDETQYF
>TRBJ1-4|NA|TRBV2|NA
TGTGCCAGCAGTGAAGACGGCCCGGGTGAAAAACTGTTTTTT
CASSEDGPGEKLFF
>TRBJ2-3|NA|TRBV5-1|NA
TGCGCCAGCAGCTTGGGAGGGTACACAGATACGCAGTATTTT
CASSLGGYTDTQYF
>TRBJ1-3|NA|TRBV6-5|NA
TGTGCCAGCAGGCGACTCAACACCATATATTTT
CASRRLNTIYF
>TRBJ2-3|NA|TRBV30|TRBD2
TGTGCCTGGAGGGAGGGACTAGCGGCAGATACGCAGTATTTT
CAWREGLAADTQYF
>TRBJ2-1|NA|TRBV4-1|TRBD2
TGCGCCAGCAGCCAAGATTCGGGGGGGATCTCCTACAATGAGCAGTTCTTC
CASSQDSGGISYNEQFF
>TRBJ2-7|NA|TRBV25-1|NA
TGTGCCAGCAGTGGGGTGGGGGGGCTTAACGAGCAGTACTTC
CASSGVGGLNEQYF
>TRBJ2-3|NA|TRBV29-1|NA
TGCAGCGTTGATGGCCAGGCGGGCACAGATACGCAGTATTTT
CSVDGQAGTDTQYF
>TRBJ1-3|NA|TRBV19|TRBD1
TGTGCCAGTAGTACCTCCCTGGACAGGGGAGGTTCCGGAAACACCATATATTTT
CASSTSLDRGGSGNTIYF
>TRBJ1-6|once|TRBV4-3|NA
TGCGCCAGCAGCCAAGAGGTAGGATCGGGGGCTAGGAATTCACCCCTCCACTTT
CASSQEVGSGARNSPLHF
>TRBJ1-1|once|TRBV11-3|NA
TGTGCCAGCATCGGGGAGGGCAGGGTCTTTTCTAGGACTGAAGCTTTCTTT
CASIGEGRVFSRTEAFF
>TRBJ1-3|NA|TRBV10-2|NA
TGCGCCAGCAGTGAGTCGACAGATGGGCTCTCTGGAAACACCATATATTTT
CASSESTDGLSGNTIYF
>TRBJ2-1|NA|TRBV7-2|NA
TGTGCCAGCAGCCCTGGACGGGAATACTACAATGAGCAGTTCTTC
CASSPGREYYNEQFF